This TCR beta chain is from a study of blood T cell repertoires in COVID-19. Study-wide context: Samples came from the United States, Italy and Spain, spanning acute and convalescent COVID-19. Sample material is recorded as cDNA or gDNA derived from T cells, B-cell-depleted T cells, or PBMCs.

Source study methods: From reference gene primer amplification, estimates of nucleated cell counts were derived. Libraries were prepared by immunoSEQ multiplex PCR; TCRdb keeps only in-frame clonotypes and omits some of them. The V and J calls and clone size were taken over from that table, and D and trimming were inferred from the DNA. The table lists 380,000 or so clones, roughly 90% of them singletons. The V gene lost 7 bases and the J gene lost 6 bases, with 14 bases spanning the gap. The CDR3 covers 12 residues. The germline V gene has CDR1 SGHRS and CDR2 YFSETQ. Sequencing was done on a sample of peripheral blood. This receptor was obtained from a man between 35 and 55 years old with acute or convalescent COVID-19. The V gene is TRBV5-1, the J gene TRBJ2-7; maybe TRBD2 (5 bases). CDR3 in DNA: TGCGCCAGCGCCATGGGAGTAAGCGAGCAGTACTTC. Protein product: CASAMGVSEQYF.